The 32 T cell receptor beta chains in this list originate from one sample, sequenced in a study of shared clonotypes between healthy human individuals. Some clones are missing from TCRdb's copy, which holds only in-frame ones; the method was immunoSEQ multiplex PCR. Found here are hundreds of thousands of clones, roughly 96% of them singletons; the top ten hold more than 0.085%. Naive CD8 cells comprised CD45RO-negative, CCR7-positively selected cells, excluding terminally differentiated effector memory CD45RA+ cells. Sequencing was carried out using naive CD8+ T cells sorted from blood. These receptors came from a woman aged 30 to 39 in good health.

This clone has only one observation. The rearrangement joins TRBV5-1 to TRBJ1-1, with D perhaps TRBD1 (5 bases). V was trimmed by 0 bases and J by 4 bases, leaving 13 bases between them. From germline, CDR1 is SGHRS and CDR2 YFSETQ. The CDR3 is 15 amino acids. The CDR3: CASSLAGGSGTEAFF. In DNA, the CDR3 is TGCGCCAGCAGCTTGGCGGGGGGTTCAGGCACTGAAGCTTTCTTT.

The V and J genes are TRBV27 and TRBJ2-7, with D uncertain. Germline V gene sequence: CDR1 MNHEY, CDR2 SMNVEV (reference sequence). With 5 bases removed from V and 1 base from J, the gap between germline ends came to 15 bases. The CDR3 consists of 15 residues. CDR3 sequence: CASSLKVSPSYEQYF. In nucleotides, the CDR3 is TGTGCCAGCAGTCTTAAGGTGAGCCCATCCTACGAGCAGTACTTC.

This CDR3 reads CASSAGVNTEAFF. The CDR3 bases are TGTGCCAGCAGTGCTGGGGTGAACACTGAAGCTTTCTTT. The chain joins TRBV25-1 to TRBJ1-1; D is ambiguous. V shed 4 bases and J shed 0 bases, with 6 bases lying between them. Germline V gene data show CDR1 as MGHDK and CDR2 as SYGVNS. The CDR3 has 13 amino acids.

This chain uses TRBV7-9 with TRBJ2-2, with TRBD2 matching 8 bases. CDR3 length: 18 residues. Germline-derived CDR1 and CDR2 are SEHNR and FQNEAQ (reference sequence). The J segment lost 4 bases and the V segment lost 6 bases, leaving 16 bases of the junction unmatched. CDR3 sequence (DNA): TGTGCCAGCAGTCTCGGGCTAGCGGGTCCCCTAAGCACCGGGGAGCTGTTTTTT. Protein product: CASSLGLAGPLSTGELFF.

The chain is built from TRBV15 and TRBJ2-3; a weak D match, TRBD2 (5 bases). Per the germline V gene, CDR1 is LNHNV and CDR2 is YYDKDF (reference sequence). Deletions cut 0 bases from V and 0 bases from J, with 13 bases between. CDR3 length: 17 residues. The CDR3 coding sequence is TGTGCCACCAGCAGAGATTTTATAGCGACTAGCACAGATACGCAGTATTTT. This encodes CATSRDFIATSTDTQYF.

Here the CDR3 reads CASSQGVGEPPEGETQYF. As DNA, the CDR3 is TGCGCCAGCAGCCAAGGGGTGGGAGAGCCACCCGAGGGGGAGACCCAGTACTTC. The rearrangement uses TRBV4-1 and TRBJ2-5; D tentatively fits TRBD1 or TRBD2 (5 bases each). Trimming took off 1 base at V and 5 bases at J, with 23 bases between the two ends. The length of the CDR3 is 18 residues. Germline V CDR1 and CDR2: MGHRA, YSYEKL.

The rearrangement links TRBV4-2 to TRBJ1-2; D ambiguous. This CDR3 is 13 amino acids long. The V and J ends lost 3 bases and 6 bases respectively, with 11 bases between them. CDR1 and CDR2 (germline): LGHNA, YNFKEQ. The chain's CDR3 is CASSHLTRDGYTF. CDR3 DNA sequence: TGTGCCAGCAGCCATTTAACCCGGGATGGCTACACCTTC.

The chain recombines TRBV28 with TRBJ2-2; D is ambiguous. Germline loops: CDR1 MDHEN, CDR2 SYDVKM. The CDR3 length is 15 residues. The V gene lost 5 bases and the J gene lost 4 bases, with 14 bases spanning the gap. The CDR3 loop is CASSPLGPGTGELFF. The CDR3 bases are TGTGCCAGCAGTCCGCTTGGGCCAGGCACCGGGGAGCTGTTTTTT.

As regards this clone: The same CDR3 also results from other DNA sequences found in this sample. The DNA of the CDR3 is TGTGCCAGTAGTATAGGAGGGGGGTATCAGCCCCAGCATTTT. Protein: CASSIGGGYQPQHF. This chain connects TRBV19 to TRBJ1-5, with D possibly being TRBD1 (6 bases). Germline CDR1 and CDR2: LNHDA and SQIVND (reference sequence). V was shortened by 1 base and J by 5 bases, with 9 bases between the two germline ends. CDR3 length: 14 amino acids.

The chain recombines TRBV28 with TRBJ1-2, with TRBD1 as a possible D gene (5 bases). Trimming removed 9 bases from V and 4 bases from J, with 12 bases in between. The CDR3 sequence is 12 residues long. Germline values: CDR1 MDHEN, CDR2 SYDVKM. The CDR3 loop reads CASADSAYGYTF. The CDR3 DNA sequence: TGTGCCAGTGCAGACAGCGCCTATGGCTACACCTTC.

V is TRBV27 and J is TRBJ2-3; 8 positions match TRBD1. V lost 11 bases to trimming and J lost 4 bases; unmatched junction nucleotides: 11. This CDR3 has 14 amino acids. Germline values: CDR1 MNHEY, CDR2 SMNVEV (reference sequence). The CDR3 loop is CASSAGGASDTQYF. CDR3 bases: TGTGCCTCGAGTGCAGGGGGCGCTTCAGATACGCAGTATTTT.

This clone was recorded once. The chain employs TRBV28 and TRBJ2-1; D ambiguous. CDR3 length: 18 amino acids. Germline CDR1 is MDHEN and CDR2 is SYDVKM. Deletions cut 5 bases from V and 0 bases from J, with 20 bases between. CDR3 bases: TGTGCCAGCAGTGCCAATGGGCCCGGTCCGATCTCCTACAATGAGCAGTTCTTC. It is translated as CASSANGPGPISYNEQFF.

V gene TRBV21-1 combines with J gene TRBJ2-3; TRBD2 reflects the table's D call only, with no check against the DNA. TRBV21-1 is a pseudogene segment. This CDR3 is 17 amino acids long. The CDR3 DNA is TGTGCCAGCAGCAAAGCGGAGCGGCGGCGAAACACAGATACGCAGTATTTT. It translates to CASSKAERRRNTDTQYF.

In nucleotides, the CDR3 is TGTGCCAGCAGCCAGACTAGCGGGTCAACCTACGAGCAGTACTTC. Protein sequence: CASSQTSGSTYEQYF. The chain recombines TRBV7-9 with TRBJ2-7; 10 bases agree with TRBD2. Unmatched junction bases numbered 6, after V lost 5 bases and J lost 2 bases. Looked up from germline, CDR1 is SEHNR and CDR2 is FQNEAQ (reference sequence). This CDR3 has 15 amino acids. Together with reference TRBV7-9 and TRBJ2-7, the CDR3 gives the full variable domain: DTGVSQNPRHKITKRGQNVTFRCDPISEHNRLYWYRQTLGQGPEFLTYFQNEAQLEKSRLLSDRFSAERPKGSFSTLEIQRTEQGDSAMYLCASSQTSGSTYEQYFGPGTRLTVT.

V and J are TRBV7-9 and TRBJ2-7; no definite D call. The V and J ends lost 3 bases and 2 bases respectively, with 17 bases between them. The V gene's germline CDR1 is SEHNR and CDR2 FQNEAQ (reference sequence). The CDR3 is 16 residues long. This chain's CDR3 is CASSLVPAASPYEQYF. CDR3 in DNA: TGTGCCAGCAGCTTGGTTCCGGCAGCCTCCCCCTACGAGCAGTACTTC. Full variable domain (rest looked up from reference TRBV7-9 and TRBJ2-7): DTGVSQNPRHKITKRGQNVTFRCDPISEHNRLYWYRQTLGQGPEFLTYFQNEAQLEKSRLLSDRFSAERPKGSFSTLEIQRTEQGDSAMYLCASSLVPAASPYEQYFGPGTRLTVT.

V and J are TRBV28 and TRBJ2-1, with D unclear. CDR1 is MDHEN, CDR2 SYDVKM, per germline. The CDR3 runs to 14 residues. V dropped 2 bases and J dropped 5 bases, with 10 bases sitting between them. In nucleotides, the CDR3 is TGTGCCAGCAGTTTAACTGGGAAGAACAATGAGCAGTTCTTC. Translation gives CASSLTGKNNEQFF.

The rearrangement links TRBV9 to TRBJ2-1, with a weak D call TRBD1 (6 bases). The CDR3 is 12 amino acids. V was shortened by 3 bases and J by 12 bases, with 13 bases between the two germline ends. Per the germline V gene, CDR1 is SGDLS and CDR2 is YYNGEE. This CDR3 reads CASSGRGLGQFF. In DNA form, the CDR3 reads TGTGCCAGCAGCGGAAGGGGGTTGGGGCAGTTCTTC.

This sequence joins TRBV28 and TRBJ2-2; D uncertain. Germline CDR1 MDHEN, CDR2 SYDVKM. The V and J ends lost 6 bases and 0 bases respectively, with 11 bases between them. The CDR3 runs to 15 residues. The CDR3, as DNA: TGTGCCAGCAGCACTATGTTCGCGAACACCGGGGAGCTGTTTTTT. It translates to CASSTMFANTGELFF.

V is TRBV5-1 and J is TRBJ1-2; D is perhaps TRBD1 (5 bases). Trimming left V 0 bases short and J 4 bases short, with 16 bases between. This CDR3 spans 16 amino acids. Germline CDR1 and CDR2: SGHRS and YFSETQ. The CDR3 sequence: CASSLEGESGLYGYTF. CDR3 sequence (DNA): TGCGCCAGCAGCTTGGAAGGGGAGAGCGGACTCTATGGCTACACCTTC. The whole variable domain, remainder taken from reference TRBV5-1 and TRBJ1-2, is KAGVTQTPRYLIKTRGQQVTLSCSPISGHRSVSWYQQTPGQGLQFLFEYFSETQRNKGNFPGRFSGRQFSNSRSEMNVSTLELGDSALYLCASSLEGESGLYGYTFGSGTRLTVV.

The chain recombines TRBV13 with TRBJ2-5; D possibly corresponds to TRBD1 (5 bases). The germline gives CDR1 PRHDT, CDR2 FYEKMQ (reference sequence). V was pared by 0 bases and J by 5 bases, with 10 bases between. The CDR3 is 14 residues long. The CDR3 DNA follows: TGTGCCAGCAGCTTAGGGGCAGGGCGCGAGACCCAGTACTTC. Its translation is CASSLGAGRETQYF.

The CDR3 coding sequence is TGCGCCAGCAGCTCGGGACTAGCGGGAGGTCTCCAAGAGACCCAGTACTTC. Translating it yields CASSSGLAGGLQETQYF. V is TRBV5-1 and J is TRBJ2-5; 15 bases agree with TRBD2. CDR1 is SGHRS, CDR2 YFSETQ, per germline. V lost 3 bases, J lost 1 base, and 4 bases stayed unmatched. This CDR3 has 17 amino acids.

V is TRBV2 and J is TRBJ2-5, with D perhaps matching TRBD1 (5 bases). Germline CDR1 and CDR2: SNHLY and FYNNEI. Trimming removed 6 bases from V and 1 base from J, with 9 bases in between. The CDR3 contains 13 residues. The CDR3 DNA sequence: TGTGCCAGCAGGGACACAACCCAAGAGACCCAGTACTTC. Translated: CASRDTTQETQYF.

This sequence joins TRBV7-9 and TRBJ2-5; 8 bases agree with TRBD2. The CDR3 loop spans 14 amino acids. V dropped 5 bases and J dropped 4; count of bases not matched to a gene: 6. The V gene's germline CDR1 is SEHNR and CDR2 FQNEAQ (reference sequence). CDR3 in amino acids: CASSSSGNGETQYF. CDR3 sequence (DNA): TGTGCCAGCAGCAGTAGCGGGAACGGAGAGACCCAGTACTTC.

The chain has TRBV11-2 and TRBJ1-5, with 9 nucleotides matching TRBD1. CDR3 size: 15 residues. Losses at the gene ends were 0 bases for V and 7 bases for J; bases not matched to a gene: 4. Germline V gene lookup returns CDR1 SGHAT and CDR2 FQNNGV. CDR3 in DNA: TGTGCCAGCAGCTTAGACGGAGACAGGGGGCAGCCCCAGCATTTT. This translates into CASSLDGDRGQPQHF.

This sequence joins TRBV4-1 and TRBJ2-1; D possibly uses TRBD1 or TRBD2 (5 bases each). CDR3 length: 16 amino acids. Germline CDR1 and CDR2: MGHRA and YSYEKL. Trimming removed 4 bases at V and 2 bases at J, with 15 bases between. CDR3 loop: CASSPMGTGPYNEQFF. CDR3 DNA sequence: TGCGCCAGCAGCCCGATGGGGACGGGACCCTACAATGAGCAGTTCTTC.

This sequence joins TRBV7-8 and TRBJ1-2; 7 bases are a match to TRBD1. Per germline, CDR1 SGHVS and CDR2 FQNEAQ. The CDR3 is made up of 15 amino acids. Trimming at V came to 1 base and at J to 4 bases, leaving 6 bases not matched to a gene. The CDR3 DNA sequence: TGTGCCAGCAGCTTAGACAGGGGCGACCTCTATGGCTACACCTTC. It is translated as CASSLDRGDLYGYTF.

The CDR3 sequence: CASKPTDFSYEQYF. CDR3 bases: TGTGCCAGCAAACCTACGGACTTCTCCTACGAGCAGTACTTC. The gene calls are TRBV27 and TRBJ2-7; D may be TRBD2 (5 bases). The CDR3 spans 14 residues. Germline lookup yields CDR1 MNHEY and CDR2 SMNVEV (reference sequence). The V and J ends lost 7 bases and 0 bases respectively, with 13 bases between them.

The rearrangement joins TRBV15 to TRBJ2-3; 12 bases map to TRBD2. CDR1 LNHNV and CDR2 YYDKDF come from the germline V gene (reference sequence). The trim removed 4 bases at V and 4 bases at J, leaving 12 bases unmatched. The CDR3 covers 18 residues. The CDR3 sequence: CATSTRLETSGSADTQYF. For the CDR3, the DNA is TGTGCCACCAGCACCAGGCTGGAGACTAGCGGGAGTGCAGATACGCAGTATTTT.

The genes are TRBV27 and TRBJ1-5; D possibly corresponds to TRBD1 (5 bases). The length of the CDR3 is 17 residues. Germline V gene lookup returns CDR1 MNHEY and CDR2 SMNVEV (reference sequence). V lost 5 bases and J lost 1, with 18 bases in between. This CDR3 is CASSPGPGLPSNQPQHF. The CDR3 nucleotides read TGTGCCAGCAGTCCAGGACCGGGACTTCCAAGCAATCAGCCCCAGCATTTT.

CDR3 region: CASSLMGTSAYNEQFF. CDR3 bases: TGTGCCAGCAGTTTAATGGGGACTAGTGCCTACAATGAGCAGTTCTTC. V usage is TRBV28 and J usage is TRBJ2-1, with 8 bases identical to TRBD2. From germline, CDR1 is MDHEN and CDR2 SYDVKM. Trimming took 2 bases from V and 2 from J; bases not matched to a gene: 5. The CDR3 consists of 16 residues.

The chain is built from TRBV29-1 and TRBJ2-3; D unclear. CDR1 is SQVTM, CDR2 ANQGSEA, per germline. V lost 0 bases and J 2 bases, leaving 6 bases between the germline ends. The CDR3 runs 13 residues. Here the CDR3 DNA reads TGCAGCGTTGAAGAAGGTCCCACAGATACGCAGTATTTT. Its translation is CSVEEGPTDTQYF.

The chain has TRBV7-9 and TRBJ2-1; D is perhaps TRBD2 (5 bases). In germline, CDR1 is SEHNR, CDR2 FQNEAQ (reference sequence). V was trimmed by 5 bases and J by 1 base, leaving 15 bases between them. The CDR3 totals 16 residues. The CDR3 sequence is CASSPRRGLSYNEQFF. The DNA for the CDR3 is TGTGCCAGCAGCCCGAGACGGGGATTGTCCTACAATGAGCAGTTCTTC.